Described below is a single T cell receptor (beta chain) sequence and its context. Its antigen is still unknown. From each donor, an approximately 2.5 ml peripheral blood sample was drawn into PAXgene tubes and stored at -80 degrees C. Total RNA was isolated from whole blood with the PAXgene blood miRNA kit on an automated QIAcube, without T cell sorting. Peripheral blood from monozygotic twin pairs concordant or discordant for inflammatory bowel disease was subjected to deep TCRalpha and TCRbeta repertoire profiling with unique molecular barcoding. Smoking habits were recorded for all twin pairs, with individuals classified as current, former or never smokers. This entry comes from a study of monozygotic twins with inflammatory bowel disease (dated by TCRdb to the late 2010s). Turning to the overall study: A total of around 30 monozygotic twin pairs were included in the full study, comprising nine German pairs (four IBD-concordant, five IBD-discordant) and 19 IBD-discordant Danish pairs. Each individual had, on average, about 151 000 unique TCRalpha sequences and 181 000 unique TCRbeta sequences available for analysis. Within discordant pairs, disease-associated traits were sought mainly by comparing IBD patients with their genetically identical healthy co-twins.

The protocol used for the library was 5' RACE. The input for every TCR library was around 3,800 ng of total RNA. For each sample, cDNA was synthesized in eight separate reactions using SMARTScribe reverse transcriptase. During cDNA synthesis, unique molecular identifiers containing a 6-nucleotide sample barcode were introduced by template switching. TCRalpha and TCRbeta cDNA was amplified by two nested PCRs of approximately 17 and 9 cycles, with bead purification after each PCR. Before amplification, the cDNA was both treated with uracil DNA-glycosylase and purified with the QIAquick PCR purification kit. The second PCR added Illumina TruSeq-compatible adapters along with sample-specific barcodes. Library quality and concentration were assessed using TapeStation and Qubit, and roughly 5 ng of each library was pooled. Pooled libraries were sequenced on an Illumina HiSeq2500 single-index Rapid Run with 2 x 100 bp reads and custom sequencing primers. For the original study's pipeline: PCR and sequencing errors were corrected by UMI-based consensus assembly using MiGEC version 1.2.6. MiXCR version 2.1.1 was used to carry out V(D)J alignment, clonotype assembly and CDR3 extraction. Gene usage, clonotype sharing and MAIT/NKT TCR abundance were normalised by analysing the top 1000, 10 000 and 20 000 clonotypes per sample. After downsampling to 27 000 UMIs, diversity was calculated as the inverse Simpson index using the vegan R package. Paired Mann-Whitney U tests on discordant twin pairs were used, with Benjamini-Hochberg multiple-testing correction. TCRdb reprocessed the raw reads; every CDR3 protein sequence is a single record, and DNA is not supplied. The V and J calls here are based on TCRdb, not the publication. The table for this sample records about 440,000 distinct CDR3 sequences. The ten biggest clones cover more than 2% of the sample.

Per the germline V gene (reference sequence), SGHKS is the CDR1 and YYEKEE is the CDR2. The CDR3 contains 16 residues, cysteine and phenylalanine counted. Nucleotide data are not available. The research as a whole found: Fewer clonotypes were shared with other individuals by IBD patients than by healthy twins, most markedly in patients showing signs of disease activity. IBD patients had lower TCRbeta repertoire diversity, measured by the inverse Simpson index, than their healthy co-twins. The results gave no support for a single strong signal or clonotype linked to IBD. Repertoire similarity did not differ between concordant and discordant twins, which could be due to limited statistical power. Differing immunosuppressive treatments among patients may have added background noise and inter-individual variability to the repertoires. The analysis was unable to tell apart different T cell subtypes.

The chain links TRBV5-5 with TRBJ2-2. The sequencing input was blood. The sequence derives from a human donor with ulcerative colitis or Crohn's disease, or a healthy co-twin of an affected twin (not recorded which). The CDR3 region has the sequence CASSLGGTSNTGELLF. Beyond the CDR3, the reference TRBV5-5 and TRBJ2-2 genes provide the residues; the full variable domain reads: DAGVTQSPTHLIKTRGQQVTLRCSPISGHKSVSWYQQVLGQGPQFIFQYYEKEERGRGNFPDRFSARQFPNYSSELNVNALLLGDSALYLCASSLGGTSNTGELLFGEGSRLTVL.